This TCR beta chain was sequenced for a study of T cell responses to AZD1222 COVID-19 vaccine. The study's findings and limits: At study baseline, merely several AZD1222 recipients were seropositive. White British ancestry dominated among donors, who included more females, and clonal diversity was possibly underestimated. Nearly half of spike-specific TCRs reportedly target unmutated variant regions. Samples come after the peak T cell response, not at day 14.

Assay used: immunoSEQ multiplex PCR; TCRdb lists only in-frame clones, some missing. The table lists roughly 150,000 clones, roughly nine tenths of them singletons. This CDR3 region has 15 residues. Germline V lookup: CDR1 SGHTA, CDR2 FQGNSA. Trimming stripped 6 bases from V and 2 bases from J, with 16 bases between. Worth noting for this clone: Antigen unknown.

The sequenced sample was peripheral blood, obtained 28 days after the second AZD1222 dose. The chain employs TRBV7-2 and TRBJ1-2; D remains unclear. The receptor was isolated from an adult who received the AZD1222 COVID-19 vaccine. CDR3 DNA: TGTGCCAGCAGGACCGACGGGTCCCCAAACTATGGCTACACCTTC. Translation gives CASRTDGSPNYGYTF. The full variable domain, in which reference TRBV7-2 and TRBJ1-2 provide the parts outside the CDR3, is GAGVSQSPSNKVTEKGKDVELRCDPISGHTALYWYRQSLGQGLEFLIYFQGNSAPDKSGLPSDRFSAERTGGSVSTLTIQRTQQEDSAVYLCASRTDGSPNYGYTFGSGTRLTVV.